The next 25 T cell receptor beta chains were all read from a single sample in a study of blood T cell repertoires in COVID-19 (dated by TCRdb to the early 2020s). The library was prepared using the immunoSEQ multiplex PCR assay. TCRdb took over this immuneACCESS table, retaining in-frame rearrangements with V and J assigned. Such tables are incomplete; in checked studies, under half of the missing clones stem from an unresolved V gene, and the remainder is unexplained. For this sample the table gives about 72,000 clones, of which approximately 85% were detected only once. The ten largest make up roughly 40% of the sample. Input material: peripheral blood. The source is a woman of 80 years or more with active or convalescent COVID-19.

This chain joins TRBV7-2 and TRBJ2-2, with TRBD1 as a possible D gene (6 bases). CDR3 length: 17 residues. V was cut by 1 base and J by 5 bases, with 17 bases left in between. Germline V gene sequence: CDR1 SGHTA, CDR2 FQGNSA. CDR3 coding DNA: TGTGCCAGCAGCTTAGACGGACAGCGGTCGGGGACCGGGGAGCTGTTTTTT. Residues: CASSLDGQRSGTGELFF.

The rearrangement uses TRBV19 and TRBJ2-1; no definite D call. The CDR3 is 16 amino acids. The germline V and J ends were trimmed by 3 bases and 0 bases, with 12 bases remaining between them. Germline lookup yields CDR1 LNHDA and CDR2 SQIVND (reference sequence). DNA for the CDR3: TGTGCCAGTAGTATCATAGGCGGTAGCTCCTACAATGAGCAGTTCTTC. Residues: CASSIIGGSSYNEQFF. Full variable domain (missing parts from reference TRBV19 and TRBJ2-1): DGGITQSPKYLFRKEGQNVTLSCEQNLNHDAMYWYRQDPGQGLRLIYYSQIVNDFQKGDIAEGYSVSREKKESFPLTVTSAQKNPTAFYLCASSIIGGSSYNEQFFGPGTRLTVL.

This clone was observed a few times. The J gene is TRBJ1-3, the V gene TRBV18, with D uncertain. The CDR3 runs to 15 residues. V lost 2 bases to trimming and J lost 6 bases, with 14 bases between them. Germline lookup yields CDR1 KGHSH and CDR2 LQKENI. CDR3 protein: CASSPSGEVLNTIYF. For the CDR3, the DNA is TGTGCCAGCTCACCATCCGGGGAGGTGTTAAACACCATATATTTT.

The chain employs TRBV3-1 (or the pseudogene TRBV3-2) and TRBJ1-5, with a possible D match to TRBD1 (5 bases). The CDR3 loop spans 12 amino acids. The germline CDR1 and CDR2 sequences are LGHDT and YNNKEL (reference sequence). V lost 8 bases, J lost 3 bases, and 8 bases lay in between. CDR3 amino acids: CASGGVNQPQHF. In nucleotides, the CDR3 is TGTGCCAGCGGGGGGGTCAATCAGCCCCAGCATTTT.

This chain links TRBV27 with TRBJ1-2, with 9 bases aligning to TRBD1. The germline V gene encodes CDR1 MNHEY and CDR2 SMNVEV (reference sequence). The junction had 6 bases not matched to a gene; V was cut back by 3 bases and J by 7 bases. The CDR3 sequence is 14 residues long. CDR3 sequence: CASSFLTGGSGYTF. CDR3 coding DNA: TGTGCCAGCAGTTTCTTGACAGGGGGATCTGGCTACACCTTC.

In this sample, this clone turned up a few times. The genes are TRBV7-2 and TRBJ2-1; 11 positions match TRBD2. CDR1 and CDR2 (germline): SGHTA, FQGNSA. This CDR3 region has 15 residues. Unmatched junction bases numbered 7, after V lost 4 bases and J lost 8 bases. CDR3 region: CASSYVAGGFDEQFF. Here the CDR3 DNA reads TGTGCCAGCAGCTACGTAGCGGGGGGGTTCGATGAGCAGTTCTTC.

The V call is TRBV5-1, the J call TRBJ2-7; 13 bases fit TRBD2. The CDR3 totals 18 residues. Germline lookup yields CDR1 SGHRS and CDR2 YFSETQ. V was clipped by 4 bases and J by 7 bases; unmatched bases: 17. The CDR3 spells CASSDTSGGASFAREQYF. The CDR3 DNA reads TGCGCCAGCAGCGACACTAGCGGGGGGGCCTCATTTGCACGGGAGCAGTACTTC.

The V call is TRBV7-2, the J call TRBJ2-3; 12 bases line up with TRBD2. The J segment lost 3 bases and the V segment lost 5 bases, leaving 3 bases of the junction unmatched. CDR3 size: 15 residues. Germline CDR1 is SGHTA and CDR2 is FQGNSA. The CDR3 DNA reads as TGTGCCAGCAGCATGACTAGCGGGGGAACAGATACGCAGTATTTT. It encodes CASSMTSGGTDTQYF.

The rearrangement links TRBV5-1 to TRBJ2-3, with 11 bases matching TRBD1. The germline CDR1 and CDR2 sequences are SGHRS and YFSETQ. The CDR3 covers 16 residues. Germline trimming cut 4 bases from V and 0 bases from J; bases unmatched to any gene: 4. CDR3 loop: CASSPGQGASTDTQYF. Here the CDR3 DNA reads TGCGCCAGCAGCCCCGGACAGGGGGCGAGCACAGATACGCAGTATTTT.

The DNA for the CDR3 is TGTGCCACCAGCTGGGGAGGGGCGACTAATGAAAAACTGTTTTTT. Translating gives CATSWGGATNEKLFF. The V and J genes are TRBV15 and TRBJ1-4; D perhaps matches TRBD1 (5 bases). This CDR3 spans 15 amino acids. With 5 bases removed from V and 2 bases from J, the gap between germline ends came to 12 bases. From germline, CDR1 is LNHNV and CDR2 YYDKDF (reference sequence).

This rearrangement joins TRBV6-5 to TRBJ2-3; D ambiguous. The CDR3 is made up of 13 amino acids. Germline V gene lookup returns CDR1 MNHEY and CDR2 SVGAGI. V lost 8 bases and J lost 5, with 14 bases in between. The chain's CDR3 is CASLRSVLDTQYF. CDR3 in DNA: TGTGCCAGCCTCCGGAGCGTCTTAGATACGCAGTATTTT.

This sequence joins TRBV30 and TRBJ1-2; TRBD1 aligns across 11 bases. The V segment lost 4 bases and the J segment 8 bases; nucleotides outside the gene matches: 9. This CDR3 spans 14 amino acids. Germline V gene sequence: CDR1 GTSNPN, CDR2 SVGIG (reference sequence). The CDR3 is CAWTSWGTGGGYTF. The CDR3 DNA sequence: TGTGCCTGGACCTCCTGGGGGACAGGGGGAGGCTACACCTTC. The complete variable domain, with remaining parts taken from reference TRBV30 and TRBJ1-2, reads SQTIHQWPATLVQPVGSPLSLECTVEGTSNPNLYWYRQAAGRGLQLLFYSVGIGQISSEVPQNLSASRPQDRQFILSSKKLLLSDSGFYLCAWTSWGTGGGYTFGSGTRLTVV.

The chain links TRBV11-2 to TRBJ1-4; possible D gene TRBD1, 5 bases. The CDR3 sequence is 16 residues long. V dropped 3 bases and J dropped 7 bases, with 18 bases sitting between them. In germline, CDR1 is SGHAT, CDR2 FQNNGV. In nucleotides, the CDR3 is TGTGCCAGCAGCTTGAATCCCACGCAGGGATCTGAAAAACTGTTTTTT. This sequence encodes CASSLNPTQGSEKLFF.

This chain joins TRBV7-3 and TRBJ2-7; TRBD2 matches 7 bases. V was pared by 8 bases and J by 0 bases, with 7 bases of the junction left unmatched. The CDR3 consists of 14 residues. Germline CDR1 and CDR2: SGHTA and FQGTGA. The CDR3 coding sequence is TGTGCCAGCGCTCTCGGGGGGAGCTCCTACGAGCAGTACTTC. Amino acids: CASALGGSSYEQYF.

CDR3 coding DNA: TGTGCCAGCAGCCAAACGACTAGCTTGAGAAACACAGATACGCAGTATTTT. Protein: CASSQTTSLRNTDTQYF. The chain is built from TRBV5-6 and TRBJ2-3, with 7 bases aligning to TRBD2. The junction had 13 bases not matched to a gene; V was cut back by 4 bases and J by 2 bases. Germline V CDR1 and CDR2: SGHDT, YYEEEE. The CDR3 runs 17 residues.

This rearrangement joins TRBV7-2 to TRBJ2-5; 15 positions agree with TRBD2. J was trimmed by 4 bases and V by 0 bases; bases with no gene match: 9. Germline-derived CDR1 and CDR2 are SGHTA and FQGNSA. The length of the CDR3 is 19 residues. The CDR3 here is CASSLARTSGGAGGETQYF. As DNA, the CDR3 is TGTGCCAGCAGCTTAGCCCGGACTAGCGGGGGGGCCGGGGGAGAGACCCAGTACTTC.

The chain is built from TRBV7-2 and TRBJ1-3; D not resolved. The CDR3 sequence is 14 residues long. V lost 1 base to trimming and J lost 2 bases, with 6 bases between them. CDR1 is SGHTA and CDR2 is FQGNSA in the germline V gene. CDR3 bases: TGTGCCAGCAGCTTAGGGGCGCCTGGAAACACCATATATTTT. Protein product: CASSLGAPGNTIYF.

The gene calls are TRBV29-1 and TRBJ2-1, with D tentatively TRBD2 (6 bases). V lost 6 bases, J lost 4 bases, and 13 bases lay in between. CDR3 length: 13 residues. Germline V lookup: CDR1 SQVTM, CDR2 ANQGSEA. In DNA form, the CDR3 reads TGCAGCGTATTGGGGGGAGGATACAATGAGCAGTTCTTC. Translating gives CSVLGGGYNEQFF.

This clone has just a few counts. The rearrangement joins TRBV9 to TRBJ2-1; the match to TRBD2 covers 13 bases. The V gene end was trimmed by 4 bases and the J gene end by 6 bases; junction bases not matched to a gene: 4. Germline V CDR1 and CDR2: SGDLS, YYNGEE. This CDR3 has 15 residues. The CDR3 region has the DNA TGTGCCAGCAGCACTAGCGGGGGGGCCGGCAATGAGCAGTTCTTC. Translation gives CASSTSGGAGNEQFF. The full variable domain, rest sourced from reference TRBV9 and TRBJ2-1, is DSGVTQTPKHLITATGQRVTLRCSPRSGDLSVYWYQQSLDQGLQFLIQYYNGEERAKGNILERFSAQQFPDLHSELNLSSLELGDSALYFCASSTSGGAGNEQFFGPGTRLTVL.

This rearrangement joins TRBV6-5 to TRBJ1-2, with D unresolved. Trimming took off 4 bases at V and 1 base at J, with 7 bases between the two ends. In germline, CDR1 is MNHEY, CDR2 SVGAGI. This CDR3 spans 13 amino acids. CDR3 residues: CASSSLSNYGYTF. CDR3 nucleotides: TGTGCCAGCAGTTCCCTGAGTAACTATGGCTACACCTTC.

The V gene is TRBV5-6, the J gene TRBJ1-4; no reliable D call. Germline lookup yields CDR1 SGHDT and CDR2 YYEEEE. V dropped 0 bases and J dropped 5 bases, with 11 bases sitting between them. There are 15 residues in the CDR3. Written as DNA, the CDR3 is TGTGCCAGCAGCTTGGGGTTTGGGCAGAATGAAAAACTGTTTTTT. The encoded protein is CASSLGFGQNEKLFF.

This sequence joins TRBV30 and TRBJ1-2, with 9 bases identical to TRBD1. Unmatched junction bases numbered 7, after V lost 4 bases and J lost 7 bases. Looked up from germline, CDR1 is GTSNPN and CDR2 is SVGIG (reference sequence). The CDR3 consists of 13 residues. CDR3 loop: CAWTPQGALGYTF. CDR3 sequence (DNA): TGTGCCTGGACCCCACAGGGGGCGCTTGGCTACACCTTC.

The chain couples TRBV6-5 to TRBJ1-4; D might be TRBD1 (5 bases). With 10 bases removed from V and 5 bases from J, the gap between germline ends came to 17 bases. Germline assignment: CDR1 MNHEY and CDR2 SVGAGI. CDR3 length: 14 residues. CDR3 in DNA: TGTGCCACCAAGGGGCCACAGATGAATGAAAAACTGTTTTTT. It specifies CATKGPQMNEKLFF.

V usage is TRBV14 and J usage is TRBJ2-5; maybe TRBD2 (5 bases). The CDR3 sequence is 16 residues long. V was cut by 0 bases and J by 1 base, with 12 bases left in between. Per the germline V gene, CDR1 is SGHDN and CDR2 is FVKESK. The DNA for the CDR3 is TGTGCCAGCAGCCAAGAAATGGCTAGCCCCCAAGAGACCCAGTACTTC. This codes for CASSQEMASPQETQYF.

The V and J genes are TRBV2 and TRBJ2-5, with D perhaps matching TRBD2 (6 bases). CDR1 and CDR2 from the germline V gene are SNHLY and FYNNEI. V lost 4 bases and J 2 bases, leaving 14 bases between the germline ends. CDR3 length: 15 amino acids. CDR3 sequence reads: CASSGVGRGQETQYF. DNA for the CDR3: TGTGCCAGCAGTGGGGTAGGGCGGGGACAAGAGACCCAGTACTTC.